This TCR beta chain comes out of a study of T cells in lung cancer brain metastases. General study results and limits: Brain metastases had fewer unique productive clones than primaries (median roughly 1,400 versus 4,700). DNA fragmentation in FFPE samples may have prevented full retrieval of the infiltrating T cell repertoire.

The CDR3 sequence is 13 residues long. Between the trimmed V and J ends, which lost 5 bases and 7 bases, there was a span of 11 bases. Per the germline V gene, CDR1 is SGHTA and CDR2 is FQGNSA. Exclusion applied to any patient with a history of multiple malignancies. Generated by immunoSEQ multiplex PCR, the TCRdb table keeps only in-frame clones and is missing some. Among approximately 3,000 clones listed, 65% to 90% were seen once. On this clone itself: Antigen specificity is unknown.

The sequencing input was tumor tissue from the primary lung tumor. This clonotype originated in a woman between 55 and 75 years old with non-small cell lung cancer. The V gene is TRBV7-2, the J gene TRBJ1-4; D unresolved. The CDR3 loop reads CASSVRYREKLFF. CDR3 coding DNA: TGTGCCAGCAGCGTAAGGTACCGTGAAAAACTGTTTTTT.